The following is a T cell receptor beta chain sequence with its context. As to time point: baseline, week 1 (first vaccination visit). Treatment here: pre-vaccination baseline after standard-of-care therapy. Repertoires were generated with immunoSEQ multiplex PCR, while TCRdb's copy carries only in-frame clones and drops some. The sample carries around 53,000 clones, 86% recorded once. This entry is derived from a study of a mutant IDH1 vaccine in newly diagnosed glioma. Germline V gives CDR1 SQVTM, CDR2 ANQGSEA. There are 12 residues in the CDR3. V lost 4 bases and J 2 bases, leaving 8 bases between the germline ends.

The input for sequencing was PBMCs, taken from a glioma patient treated with radiotherapy, temozolomide or both. V gene TRBV29-1 combines with J gene TRBJ2-5; D perhaps matches TRBD1 (6 bases). This clonotype was sampled from a man in his forties or fifties with glioma. The CDR3 sequence is CSVGGQQETQYF. As DNA, the CDR3 is TGCAGCGTTGGGGGGCAGCAAGAGACCCAGTACTTC.